The entry below describes one T cell receptor beta chain. The antigen is unknown. Primers included in the PCR were 60 Vbeta and 13 Jbeta primers. Sequencing was performed with immunoSEQ multiplex PCR; in TCRdb, only in-frame clones are kept and a portion is missing. The repertoire holds hundreds of thousands of clones, approximately 82% seen once, with 0.6% to 0.65% in the top ten. Per the germline V gene, CDR1 is SEHNR and CDR2 is FQNEAQ (reference sequence). V shed 5 bases, J shed 5 bases, and the junction held 10 bases outside the gene matches. There are 15 residues in the CDR3. The data derive from a study of cytomegalovirus exposure and HLA in healthy donors. The study, taken as a whole, reports: Relative to the approximately 630-donor mean, N-insertions were reportedly fewer in an Asian-associated ancestry cluster in a later analysis. A later analysis linked a missense variant in DCLRE1C to the trimming of TCR beta V and J genes.

Sequencing was done on a sample of PBMCs. This TCR came from a young man in good health and CMV-seronegative. The V call is TRBV7-9, the J call TRBJ1-2; TRBD1 agrees at 8 bases. The CDR3 DNA reads as TGTGCCAGCAGCCTGGGACAGGCACCCGGTTATGGCTACACCTTC. Amino acids: CASSLGQAPGYGYTF.